The 7 T cell receptor beta chains below were found in one sample sequenced in a study of shared T cell receptors in the human thymus. Libraries were prepared by immunoSEQ multiplex PCR; TCRdb keeps only in-frame clonotypes and omits some of them. This table holds under 450,000 clones, approximately 95% found once. Sequenced: thymocytes. The receptors come from a human donor.

V and J are TRBV2 and TRBJ2-7; D not resolved. The CDR3 contains 13 residues. Germline V gene lookup returns CDR1 SNHLY and CDR2 FYNNEI. Trimming took 8 bases from V and 2 from J, leaving 13 bases between them. In nucleotides, the CDR3 is TGTGCCAGCCAGAGGACGGTAACCTACGAGCAGTACTTC. Amino acid sequence: CASQRTVTYEQYF.

The gene calls are TRBV29-1 and TRBJ1-1, with a possible D match to TRBD1 (5 bases). V was trimmed by 2 bases and J by 4 bases, leaving 17 bases between them. Germline CDR1 is SQVTM and CDR2 is ANQGSEA. The CDR3 consists of 15 residues. CDR3 nucleotides: TGCAGCGTTGAAATTCGTGGAGGGAGGGGCACTGAAGCTTTCTTT. The encoded protein is CSVEIRGGRGTEAFF.

The gene calls are TRBV5-1 and TRBJ1-2; TRBD1 aligns across 8 bases. The CDR3 extends over 13 amino acids. Germline values: CDR1 SGHRS, CDR2 YFSETQ. V dropped 6 bases and J dropped 6; count of bases not matched to a gene: 7. The CDR3 DNA follows: TGCGCCAGCACCTTTGGGACAGGCAATGGCTACACCTTC. Residues: CASTFGTGNGYTF.

The J gene is TRBJ2-7, the V gene TRBV30; 7 positions agree with TRBD2. With 4 bases clipped from V and 5 bases from J, the junction kept 5 bases outside the gene matches. CDR3 length: 12 residues. CDR1 and CDR2 from the germline V gene are GTSNPN and SVGIG (reference sequence). The CDR3: CAWKAAGDEQYF. Here the CDR3 DNA reads TGTGCCTGGAAAGCGGCGGGAGACGAGCAGTACTTC.

The CDR3 nucleotides read TGTGCCAGCTCACCAGGACAGGGATGGGGACAAGAGACCCAGTACTTC. Translation: CASSPGQGWGQETQYF. The chain recombines TRBV18 with TRBJ2-5, with 8 bases aligning to TRBD1. The CDR3 has 16 residues. J lost 2 bases, V lost 2 bases, and 7 bases had no gene match. Germline V gives CDR1 KGHSH, CDR2 LQKENI.

The rearrangement joins TRBV7-6 to TRBJ2-7; tentatively, D is TRBD2 (7 bases). Germline loops: CDR1 SGHVS, CDR2 FNYEAQ. V gave up 5 bases and J gave up 4 bases, with 15 bases separating them. This CDR3 has 14 amino acids. The chain's CDR3 is CASSPGGGKYEQYF. The CDR3 DNA is TGTGCCAGCAGCCCGGGGGGCGGGAAATACGAGCAGTACTTC. Full variable domain (rest looked up from reference TRBV7-6 and TRBJ2-7): GAGVSQSPRYKVTKRGQDVALRCDPISGHVSLYWYRQALGQGPEFLTYFNYEAQQDKSGLPNDRFSAERPEGSISTLTIQRTEQRDSAMYRCASSPGGGKYEQYFGPGTRLTVT.

This chain connects TRBV4-1 to TRBJ2-7; TRBD1 or TRBD2 may be the D gene (5 bases each). The CDR3 is made up of 15 amino acids. Germline assignment: CDR1 MGHRA and CDR2 YSYEKL. V lost 5 bases, J lost 3 bases, and 17 bases lay in between. This CDR3 reads CASSTSLGDGYEQYF. The CDR3 DNA reads TGCGCCAGCAGCACATCCCTGGGGGACGGCTACGAGCAGTACTTC.